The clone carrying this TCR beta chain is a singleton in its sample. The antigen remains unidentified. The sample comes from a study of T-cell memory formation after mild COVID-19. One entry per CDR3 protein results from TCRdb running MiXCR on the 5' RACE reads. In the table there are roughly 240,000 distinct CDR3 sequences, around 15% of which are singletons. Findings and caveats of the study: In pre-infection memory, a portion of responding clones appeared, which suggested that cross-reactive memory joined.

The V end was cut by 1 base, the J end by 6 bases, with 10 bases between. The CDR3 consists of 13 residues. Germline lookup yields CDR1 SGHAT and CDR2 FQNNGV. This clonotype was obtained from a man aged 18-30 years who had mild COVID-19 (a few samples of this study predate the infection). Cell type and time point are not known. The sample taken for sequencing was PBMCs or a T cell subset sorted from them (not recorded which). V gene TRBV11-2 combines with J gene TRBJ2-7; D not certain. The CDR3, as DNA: TGTGCCAGCAGCTTAGTTGTGGGCCGCGAGCAGTACTTC. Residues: CASSLVVGREQYF.